The 11 T cell receptor beta chains reported below all come from one sample, sequenced in a study of cytomegalovirus exposure and HLA in healthy donors. Assay used: immunoSEQ multiplex PCR; TCRdb lists only in-frame clones, some missing. The data hold roughly 220,000 clones, with around nine tenths observed a single time. Specimen: PBMCs. The receptors were gathered from a woman aged 18-29 years in good health and CMV-seronegative.

V is TRBV11-2 and J is TRBJ2-5, with 8 bases fitting TRBD1. J gave up 0 bases and V 5 bases, and 8 bases lay outside the gene matches. This CDR3 has 16 amino acids. Germline V gene data show CDR1 as SGHAT and CDR2 as FQNNGV. Written as DNA, the CDR3 is TGTGCCAGCAGCCAAGGGGACAGGCGATACCAAGAGACCCAGTACTTC. This gives the protein CASSQGDRRYQETQYF.

V usage is TRBV18 and J usage is TRBJ1-4, with 8 positions matching TRBD1. The germline V gene has CDR1 KGHSH and CDR2 LQKENI. The CDR3 loop spans 14 amino acids. The trim removed 8 bases at V and 8 bases at J, leaving 10 bases unmatched. CDR3 DNA sequence: TGTGCCAGCACCAAGGACAGGGTTGAGGAAAAACTGTTTTTT. Translation gives CASTKDRVEEKLFF.

A note on this clone: Within the sample, other DNA sequences also encode this same CDR3. CDR3 amino acids: CASSQGTLNTEAFF. As DNA, the CDR3 is TGCGCCAGCAGCCAAGGAACACTGAACACTGAAGCTTTCTTT. The gene calls are TRBV4-1 and TRBJ1-1; D remains ambiguous. This CDR3 has 14 residues. Germline CDR1 MGHRA, CDR2 YSYEKL. The V gene lost 1 base and the J gene lost 0 bases, with 6 bases spanning the gap.

This sequence joins TRBV5-4 and TRBJ1-5; no definite D call. The CDR3 spans 15 residues. V was shortened by 0 bases and J by 4 bases, with 11 bases between the two germline ends. Germline lookup yields CDR1 SGHNT and CDR2 YYREEE (reference sequence). CDR3 residues: CASSLGRGENQPQHF. CDR3 in DNA: TGTGCCAGCAGCTTGGGCCGCGGGGAGAATCAGCCCCAGCATTTT.

This clone was counted only a few times. The chain is built from TRBV7-8 and TRBJ1-1, with TRBD1 matching 8 bases. The length of the CDR3 is 14 residues. The trim removed 6 bases at V and 2 bases at J, leaving 5 bases unmatched. Germline V lookup: CDR1 SGHVS, CDR2 FQNEAQ. The chain's CDR3 is CASSHDRGNTEAFF. CDR3 bases: TGTGCCAGCAGTCATGACAGGGGTAACACTGAAGCTTTCTTT.

V gene TRBV27 combines with J gene TRBJ1-3; 8 bases fit TRBD1. With 7 bases clipped from V and 0 bases from J, the junction kept 14 bases outside the gene matches. The CDR3 has 18 residues. Germline V gene data show CDR1 as MNHEY and CDR2 as SMNVEV (reference sequence). The CDR3 DNA follows: TGTGCCAGCATCAGGGGGCAGGCCGCCTTCTCCTCTGGAAACACCATATATTTT. This encodes CASIRGQAAFSSGNTIYF.

The CDR3 loop is CASSLAGGLEADTQYF. Here the CDR3 DNA reads TGTGCCAGCAGCTTGGCCGGAGGACTAGAAGCAGATACGCAGTATTTT. The V call is TRBV5-4, the J call TRBJ2-3, with 7 bases aligning to TRBD2. CDR3 size: 16 residues. Germline V gene sequence: CDR1 SGHNT, CDR2 YYREEE (reference sequence). Losses at the gene ends were 0 bases for V and 4 bases for J; bases not matched to a gene: 8.

The J gene is TRBJ1-1, the V gene TRBV11-3, with D maybe TRBD1 (6 bases). The CDR3 is 12 residues long. Deletions cut 5 bases from V and 11 bases from J, with 15 bases between. Per germline, CDR1 SGHNT and CDR2 YENEEA. The CDR3 is CASSRQGGMAFF. The CDR3 region has the DNA TGTGCCAGCAGCCGCCAAGGGGGTATGGCTTTCTTT.

The chain carries TRBV6-5 and TRBJ2-7; perhaps TRBD2 as D (5 bases). The germline CDR1 and CDR2 sequences are MNHEY and SVGAGI. V lost 4 bases, J lost 6 bases, and 16 bases lay in between. CDR3 size: 14 residues. CDR3 coding DNA: TGTGCCAGCAGTTCGAGCGGACTCCGTTTCGAGCAGTACTTC. As protein: CASSSSGLRFEQYF.

This clone was counted only a few times. This rearrangement joins TRBV30 to TRBJ1-1, with D possibly matching TRBD1 (6 bases). This CDR3 region has 12 residues. V lost 5 bases and J lost 1, with 8 bases in between. The V gene's germline CDR1 is GTSNPN and CDR2 SVGIG (reference sequence). This CDR3 reads CAWSDRNTEAFF. The CDR3 region has the DNA TGTGCCTGGTCGGACAGGAACACTGAAGCTTTCTTT.

The chain couples TRBV7-2 to TRBJ2-1, with TRBD2 identical over 13 bases. Germline V lookup: CDR1 SGHTA, CDR2 FQGNSA. This CDR3 spans 15 amino acids. The V gene end was trimmed by 5 bases and the J gene end by 7 bases; junction bases not matched to a gene: 5. The CDR3 loop is CASSDGLAGVNEQFF. CDR3 in DNA: TGTGCCAGCAGCGATGGACTAGCGGGAGTAAATGAGCAGTTCTTC.